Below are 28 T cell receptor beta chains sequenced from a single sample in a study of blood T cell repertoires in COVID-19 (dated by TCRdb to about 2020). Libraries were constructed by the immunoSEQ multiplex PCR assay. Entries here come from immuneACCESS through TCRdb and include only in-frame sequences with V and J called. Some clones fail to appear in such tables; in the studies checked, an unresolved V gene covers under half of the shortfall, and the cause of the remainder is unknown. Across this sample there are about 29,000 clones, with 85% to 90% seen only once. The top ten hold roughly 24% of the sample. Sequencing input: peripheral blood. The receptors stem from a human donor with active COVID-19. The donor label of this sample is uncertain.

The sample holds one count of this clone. The CDR3 protein is CASSGGTGATQYF. The DNA of the CDR3 is TGTGCCAGTAGCGGTGGGACAGGGGCTACGCAGTATTTT. This chain joins TRBV19 and TRBJ2-3; 10 bases fit TRBD1. J lost 8 bases, V lost 6 bases, and 5 bases had no gene match. Germline CDR1 LNHDA, CDR2 SQIVND (reference sequence). The CDR3 is 13 residues long. The full variable domain, with the rest looked up from reference TRBV19 and TRBJ2-3, is DGGITQSPKYLFRKEGQNVTLSCEQNLNHDAMYWYRQDPGQGLRLIYYSQIVNDFQKGDIAEGYSVSREKKESFPLTVTSAQKNPTAFYLCASSGGTGATQYFGPGTRLTVL.

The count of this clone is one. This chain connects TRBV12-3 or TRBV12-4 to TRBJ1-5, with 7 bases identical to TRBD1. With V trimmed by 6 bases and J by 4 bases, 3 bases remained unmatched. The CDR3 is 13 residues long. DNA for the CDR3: TGTGCCAGCAGCGACAGGGTAAATCAGCCCCAGCATTTT. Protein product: CASSDRVNQPQHF.

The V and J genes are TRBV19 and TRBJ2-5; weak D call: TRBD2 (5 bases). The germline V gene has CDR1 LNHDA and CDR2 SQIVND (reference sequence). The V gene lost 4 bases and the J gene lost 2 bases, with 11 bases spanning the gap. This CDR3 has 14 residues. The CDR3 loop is CASSTSGFQETQYF. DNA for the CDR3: TGTGCCAGTAGTACTTCGGGATTTCAAGAGACCCAGTACTTC. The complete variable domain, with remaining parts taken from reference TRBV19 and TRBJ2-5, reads DGGITQSPKYLFRKEGQNVTLSCEQNLNHDAMYWYRQDPGQGLRLIYYSQIVNDFQKGDIAEGYSVSREKKESFPLTVTSAQKNPTAFYLCASSTSGFQETQYFGPGTRLLVL.

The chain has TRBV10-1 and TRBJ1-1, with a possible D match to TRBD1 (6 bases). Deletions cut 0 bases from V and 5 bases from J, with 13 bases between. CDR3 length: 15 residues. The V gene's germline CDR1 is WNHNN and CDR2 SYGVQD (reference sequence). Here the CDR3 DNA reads TGCGCCAGCAGTGAGTCGGCAGGGGATATGACTGAAGCTTTCTTT. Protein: CASSESAGDMTEAFF.

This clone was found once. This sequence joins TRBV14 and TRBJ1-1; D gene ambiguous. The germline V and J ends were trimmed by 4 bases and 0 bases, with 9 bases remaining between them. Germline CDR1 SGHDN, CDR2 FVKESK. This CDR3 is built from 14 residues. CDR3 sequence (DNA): TGTGCCAGCAGCCGGTGGAGAATGAACACTGAAGCTTTCTTT. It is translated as CASSRWRMNTEAFF.

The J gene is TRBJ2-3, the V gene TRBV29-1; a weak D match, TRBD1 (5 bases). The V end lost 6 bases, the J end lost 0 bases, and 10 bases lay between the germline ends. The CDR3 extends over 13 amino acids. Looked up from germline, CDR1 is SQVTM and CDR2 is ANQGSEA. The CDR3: CSVRVASTDTQYF. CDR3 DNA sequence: TGCAGCGTCAGGGTAGCTAGCACAGATACGCAGTATTTT.

CDR3 residues: CASRAGTFSLDTEAFF. As DNA, the CDR3 is TGCGCCAGCAGGGCCGGGACATTCAGTCTCGACACTGAAGCTTTCTTT. This chain connects TRBV10-2 to TRBJ1-1, with D tentatively TRBD1 (6 bases). The CDR3 length is 16 residues. Germline loops: CDR1 WSHSY, CDR2 SAAADI. V was trimmed by 6 bases and J by 3 bases, leaving 20 bases between them.

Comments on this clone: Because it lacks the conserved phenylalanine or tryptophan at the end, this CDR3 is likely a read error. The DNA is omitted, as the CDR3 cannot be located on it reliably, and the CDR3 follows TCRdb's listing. CDR3 region: CASSLTSGDAPSL. This chain joins TRBV7-3 and TRBJ1-2. Germline CDR1 is SGHTA and CDR2 is FQGTGA. The CDR3 is 13 residues long, counting both termini.

CDR3 DNA sequence: TGTGCCAGCTCACCCGCGGGATTGGGTATGAATTCACCCCTCCACTTT. Its translation is CASSPAGLGMNSPLHF. The chain employs TRBV18 and TRBJ1-6, with no clear D. Germline CDR1 KGHSH, CDR2 LQKENI. Trimming shortened V by 3 bases and J by 7 bases, and 16 bases separated the two germline ends. This CDR3 contains 16 residues.

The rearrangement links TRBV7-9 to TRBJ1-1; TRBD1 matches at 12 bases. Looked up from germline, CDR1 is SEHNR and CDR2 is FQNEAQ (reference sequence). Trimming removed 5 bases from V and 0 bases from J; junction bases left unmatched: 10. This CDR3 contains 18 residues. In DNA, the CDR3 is TGTGCCAGCAGCCAGACCTGGGACAGGGGGCACATGAACACTGAAGCTTTCTTT. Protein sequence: CASSQTWDRGHMNTEAFF. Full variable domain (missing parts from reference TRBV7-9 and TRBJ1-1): DTGVSQNPRHKITKRGQNVTFRCDPISEHNRLYWYRQTLGQGPEFLTYFQNEAQLEKSRLLSDRFSAERPKGSFSTLEIQRTEQGDSAMYLCASSQTWDRGHMNTEAFFGQGTRLTVV.

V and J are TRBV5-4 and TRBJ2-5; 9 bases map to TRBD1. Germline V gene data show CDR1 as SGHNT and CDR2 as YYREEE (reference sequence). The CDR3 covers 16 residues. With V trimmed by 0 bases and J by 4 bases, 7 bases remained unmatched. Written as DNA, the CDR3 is TGTGCCAGCAGCTTGGGAGGACAGGGGTTGGGAGAGACCCAGTACTTC. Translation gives CASSLGGQGLGETQYF.

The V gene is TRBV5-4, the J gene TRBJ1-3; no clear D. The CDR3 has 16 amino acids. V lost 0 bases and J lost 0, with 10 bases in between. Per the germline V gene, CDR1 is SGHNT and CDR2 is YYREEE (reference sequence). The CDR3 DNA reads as TGTGCCAGCAGCTTGGGAGGGAGGGTCTCTGGAAACACCATATATTTT. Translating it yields CASSLGGRVSGNTIYF.

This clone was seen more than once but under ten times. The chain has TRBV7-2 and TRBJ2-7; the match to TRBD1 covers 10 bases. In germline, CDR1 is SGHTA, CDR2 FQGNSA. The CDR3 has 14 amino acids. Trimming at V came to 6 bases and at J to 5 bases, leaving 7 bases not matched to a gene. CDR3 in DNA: TGTGCCAGCAGAAGGGGACAGGGGTACGACGAGCAGTACTTC. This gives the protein CASRRGQGYDEQYF.

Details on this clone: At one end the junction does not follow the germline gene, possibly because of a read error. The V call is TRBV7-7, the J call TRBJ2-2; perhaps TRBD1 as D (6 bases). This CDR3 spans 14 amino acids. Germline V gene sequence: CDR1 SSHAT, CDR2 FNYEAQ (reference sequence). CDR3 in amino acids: CASSADRSFGELFF. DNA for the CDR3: TGTGCTAGCAGCGCGGACAGATCCTTCGGGGAGCTGTTTTTT.

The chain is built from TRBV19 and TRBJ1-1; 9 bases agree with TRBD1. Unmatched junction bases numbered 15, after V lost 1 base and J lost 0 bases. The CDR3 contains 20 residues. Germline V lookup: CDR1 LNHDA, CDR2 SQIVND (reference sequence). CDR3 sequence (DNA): TGTGCCAGTAGTATAGTTTTTTGGGGACAGGGTAACCCTTTGAACACTGAAGCTTTCTTT. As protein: CASSIVFWGQGNPLNTEAFF.

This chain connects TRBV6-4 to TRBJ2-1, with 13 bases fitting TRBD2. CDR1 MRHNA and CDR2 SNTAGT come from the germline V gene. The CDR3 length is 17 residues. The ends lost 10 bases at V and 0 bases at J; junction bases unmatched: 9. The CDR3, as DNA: TGTGCCACCCCGACTAGCGGGAGGACCTCCTCCTACAATGAGCAGTTCTTC. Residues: CATPTSGRTSSYNEQFF.

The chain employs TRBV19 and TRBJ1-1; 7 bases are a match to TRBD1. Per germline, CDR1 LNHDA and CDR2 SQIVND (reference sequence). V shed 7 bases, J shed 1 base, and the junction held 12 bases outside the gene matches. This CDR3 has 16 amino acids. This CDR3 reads CASTMRNRGRNTEAFF. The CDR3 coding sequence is TGTGCCAGTACCATGAGAAACAGGGGTAGGAACACTGAAGCTTTCTTT.

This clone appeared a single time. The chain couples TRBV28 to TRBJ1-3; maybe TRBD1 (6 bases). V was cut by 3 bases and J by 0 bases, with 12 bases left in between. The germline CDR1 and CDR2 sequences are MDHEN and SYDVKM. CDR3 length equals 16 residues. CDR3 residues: CASSLRGILSGNTIYF. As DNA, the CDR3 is TGTGCCAGCAGTTTGAGGGGGATTCTCTCTGGAAACACCATATATTTT.

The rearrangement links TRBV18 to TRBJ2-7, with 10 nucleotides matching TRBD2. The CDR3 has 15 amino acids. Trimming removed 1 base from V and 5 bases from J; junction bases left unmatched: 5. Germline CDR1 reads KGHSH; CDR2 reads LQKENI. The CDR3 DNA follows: TGTGCCAGCTCACCACTAGGGACTAGCGTCCACGAGCAGTACTTC. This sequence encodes CASSPLGTSVHEQYF.

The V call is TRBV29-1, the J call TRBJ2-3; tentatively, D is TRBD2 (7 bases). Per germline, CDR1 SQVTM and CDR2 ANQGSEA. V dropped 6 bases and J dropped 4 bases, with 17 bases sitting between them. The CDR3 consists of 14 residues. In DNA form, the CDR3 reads TGCAGCGTCAAGGGGGGAGGGGCGCCAGATACGCAGTATTTT. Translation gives CSVKGGGAPDTQYF.

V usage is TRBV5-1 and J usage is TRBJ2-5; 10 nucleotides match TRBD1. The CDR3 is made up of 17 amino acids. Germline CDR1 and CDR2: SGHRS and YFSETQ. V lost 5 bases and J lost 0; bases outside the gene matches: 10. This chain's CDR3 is CASSSKPGQGYQETQYF. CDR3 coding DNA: TGCGCCAGCAGTTCAAAACCGGGACAGGGGTACCAAGAGACCCAGTACTTC.

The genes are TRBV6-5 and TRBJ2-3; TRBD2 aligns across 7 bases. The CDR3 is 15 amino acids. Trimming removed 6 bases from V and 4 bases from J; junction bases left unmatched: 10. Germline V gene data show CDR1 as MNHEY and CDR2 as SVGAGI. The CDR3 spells CASRTGRSLADTQYF. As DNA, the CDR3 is TGTGCCAGCAGGACCGGGAGGAGCCTCGCAGATACGCAGTATTTT.

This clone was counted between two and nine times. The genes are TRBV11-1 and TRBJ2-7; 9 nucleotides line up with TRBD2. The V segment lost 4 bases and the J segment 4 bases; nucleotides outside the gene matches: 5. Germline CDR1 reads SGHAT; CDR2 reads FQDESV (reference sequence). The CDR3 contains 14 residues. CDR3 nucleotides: TGTGCCAGCAGCTCTCGGACTAGCGTGTACGAGCAGTACTTC. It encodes CASSSRTSVYEQYF.

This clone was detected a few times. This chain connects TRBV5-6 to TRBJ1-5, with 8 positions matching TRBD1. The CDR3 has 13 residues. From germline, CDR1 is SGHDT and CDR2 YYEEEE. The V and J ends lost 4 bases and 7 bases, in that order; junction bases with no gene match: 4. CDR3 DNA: TGTGCCAGCAGCGTGGACAGGGTCCAGCCCCAGCATTTT. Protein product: CASSVDRVQPQHF.

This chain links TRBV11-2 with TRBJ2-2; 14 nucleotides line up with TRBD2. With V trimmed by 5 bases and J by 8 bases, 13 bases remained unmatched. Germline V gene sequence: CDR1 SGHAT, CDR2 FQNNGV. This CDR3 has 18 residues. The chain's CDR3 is CASSLHGGLAGVRGELFF. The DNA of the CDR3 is TGTGCCAGCAGCCTCCATGGGGGACTAGCGGGAGTAAGAGGGGAGCTGTTTTTT.

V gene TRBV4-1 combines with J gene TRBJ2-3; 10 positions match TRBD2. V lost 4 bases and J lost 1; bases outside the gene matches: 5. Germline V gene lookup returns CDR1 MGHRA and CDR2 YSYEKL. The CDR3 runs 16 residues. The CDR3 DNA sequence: TGCGCCAGCAGCCCCCTAGCGGGAGTGGGCACAGATACGCAGTATTTT. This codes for CASSPLAGVGTDTQYF.

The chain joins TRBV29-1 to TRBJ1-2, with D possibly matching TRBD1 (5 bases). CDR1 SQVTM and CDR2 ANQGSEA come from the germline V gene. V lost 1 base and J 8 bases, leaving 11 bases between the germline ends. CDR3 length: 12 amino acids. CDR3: CSVEGPRGGYTF. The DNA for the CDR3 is TGCAGCGTTGAAGGGCCTAGGGGCGGCTACACCTTC.

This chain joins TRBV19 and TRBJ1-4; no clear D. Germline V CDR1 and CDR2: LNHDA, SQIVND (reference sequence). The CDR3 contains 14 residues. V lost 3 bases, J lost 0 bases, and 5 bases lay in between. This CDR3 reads CASSIEPTNEKLFF. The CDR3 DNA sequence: TGTGCCAGTAGTATTGAGCCAACTAATGAAAAACTGTTTTTT.